This T cell receptor beta chain was sequenced during a study of T cell changes during pregnancy in multiple sclerosis. TCRdb keeps only in-frame clones here, not all; method: immunoSEQ multiplex PCR. The sample records some 97,000 clones, approximately 94% being singletons. Sequenced material: peripheral blood, taken in the second trimester of pregnancy. This TCR was sampled from a female donor with multiple sclerosis, enrolled in a pregnancy study.

CDR3 DNA: TGCAGCGCCCTGACTAGCCCCGTCGCGGCTTACAATGAGCAGTTCTTC. Translated, it gives CSALTSPVAAYNEQFF. The chain links TRBV29-1 to TRBJ2-1; 7 nucleotides align to TRBD2. V trimming: 7 bases; J trimming: 4 bases; junction bases outside the gene matches: 16. Germline CDR1 and CDR2: SQVTM and ANQGSEA. This CDR3 spans 16 amino acids.